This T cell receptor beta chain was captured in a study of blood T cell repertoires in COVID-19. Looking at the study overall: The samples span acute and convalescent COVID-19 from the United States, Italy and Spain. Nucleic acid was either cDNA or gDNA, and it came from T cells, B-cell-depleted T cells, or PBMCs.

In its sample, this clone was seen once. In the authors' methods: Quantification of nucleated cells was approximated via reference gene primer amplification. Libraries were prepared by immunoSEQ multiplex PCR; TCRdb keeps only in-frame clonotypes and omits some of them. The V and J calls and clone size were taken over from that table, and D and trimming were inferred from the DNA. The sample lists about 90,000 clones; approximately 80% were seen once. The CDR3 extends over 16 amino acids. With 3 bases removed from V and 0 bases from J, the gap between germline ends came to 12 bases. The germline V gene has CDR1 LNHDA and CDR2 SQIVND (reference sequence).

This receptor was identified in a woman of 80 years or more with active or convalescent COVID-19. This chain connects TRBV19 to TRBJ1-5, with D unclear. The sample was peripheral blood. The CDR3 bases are TGTGCCAGTAGTATCGGGGTTTTTGGTAGCAATCAGCCCCAGCATTTT. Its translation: CASSIGVFGSNQPQHF.